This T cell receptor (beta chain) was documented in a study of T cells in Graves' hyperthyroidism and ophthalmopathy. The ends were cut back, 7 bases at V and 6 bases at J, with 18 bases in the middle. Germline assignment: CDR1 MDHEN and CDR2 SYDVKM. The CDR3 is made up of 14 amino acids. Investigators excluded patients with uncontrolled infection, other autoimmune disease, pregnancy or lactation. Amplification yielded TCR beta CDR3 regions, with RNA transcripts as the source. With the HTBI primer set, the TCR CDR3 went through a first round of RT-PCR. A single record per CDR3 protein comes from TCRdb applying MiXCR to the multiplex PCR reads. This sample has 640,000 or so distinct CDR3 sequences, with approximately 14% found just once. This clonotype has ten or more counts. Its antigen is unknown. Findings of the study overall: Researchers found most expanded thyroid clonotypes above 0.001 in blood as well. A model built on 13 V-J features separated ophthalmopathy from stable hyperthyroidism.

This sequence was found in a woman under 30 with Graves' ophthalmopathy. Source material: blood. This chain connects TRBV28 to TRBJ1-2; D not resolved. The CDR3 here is CASTPPVGLDGYTF. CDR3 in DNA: TGTGCCAGCACTCCCCCCGTGGGGTTAGATGGCTACACCTTC.